This record covers a single TCR beta chain. The V gene lost 5 bases and the J gene lost 3 bases, with 22 bases spanning the gap. The germline CDR1 and CDR2 sequences are GTSNPN and SVGIG (reference sequence). This CDR3 comprises 16 residues. The TCR library protocol attached unique molecular identifiers to the individual cDNA molecules. TCRdb recomputed calls from the 5' RACE reads with MiXCR, one row per CDR3 protein. The sample has more than 45,000 distinct CDR3 sequences; over 10% are singletons. The data originate from a study of early T cells in non-severe SARS-CoV-2 infection. The chain is built from TRBV30 and TRBJ1-1; D is ambiguous. The sample was whole blood. The TCR was taken from an adult who was a healthcare worker with PCR-confirmed SARS-CoV-2 infection or an uninfected control (not recorded which). The CDR3, as DNA: TGTGCCTGGCCTCCCCCGGGCCTCCGGGAGGACACTGAAGCTTTCTTT. Translation: CAWPPPGLREDTEAFF.